The entry below describes one TCR beta chain. The sample is drawn from a study of technical replicates of blood from a handful of donors. This table comes from immunoSEQ multiplex PCR, and its TCRdb copy is limited to in-frame clones, with some not included. The sample records 99,000 or so clones, 95% being singletons. The germline V gene encodes CDR1 PRHDT and CDR2 FYEKMQ (reference sequence). The CDR3 length is 14 residues. Unmatched junction bases numbered 11, after V lost 5 bases and J lost 11 bases. The V and J genes are TRBV13 and TRBJ2-5; 10 bases fit TRBD2. This receptor was identified in a human donor in good health. The specimen was T cells isolated from PBMCs. CDR3 amino acids: CASSVAASGRLQYF. CDR3 coding DNA: TGTGCCAGCAGCGTTGCAGCTAGCGGGAGACTTCAGTACTTC.